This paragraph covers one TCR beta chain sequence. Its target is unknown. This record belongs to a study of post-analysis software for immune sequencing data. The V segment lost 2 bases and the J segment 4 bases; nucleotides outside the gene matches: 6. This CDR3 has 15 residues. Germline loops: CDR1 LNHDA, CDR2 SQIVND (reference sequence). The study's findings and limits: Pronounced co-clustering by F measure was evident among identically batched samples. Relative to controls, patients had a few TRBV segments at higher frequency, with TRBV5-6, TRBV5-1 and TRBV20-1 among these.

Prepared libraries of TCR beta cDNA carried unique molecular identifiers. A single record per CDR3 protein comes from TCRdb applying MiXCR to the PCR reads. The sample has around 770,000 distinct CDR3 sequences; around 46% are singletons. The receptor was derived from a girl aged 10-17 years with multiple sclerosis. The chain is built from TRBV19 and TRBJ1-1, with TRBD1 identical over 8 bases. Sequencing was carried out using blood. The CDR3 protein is CASSINSGGGTEAFF. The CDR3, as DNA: TGTGCCAGTAGTATAAATTCAGGGGGCGGCACTGAAGCTTTCTTT.